These T cell receptor beta chains were read from a single sample in a study of blood T cell repertoires in COVID-19. Produced via immunoSEQ multiplex PCR; TCRdb's table is partial and in-frame only. The sample has 350,000 to 400,000 clones, approximately 90% seen once. Source material: PBMCs or T cells enriched from blood (not recorded which). The origin of the receptors is a woman aged 18-30 years who had recovered from COVID-19. Each CDR3 is given with its conserved first and last residue. Each record gives: D gene, clone size, J gene, V gene, CDR3 protein, CDR3 DNA. D genes are given only for firm matches. Not all rows give a size; the values are once, few, many and, for expanded clones, a class.

-,-,TRBJ1-3,TRBV5-8,CASRVPGVGNTIYF,TGTGCCAGCCGGGTACCGGGGGTTGGAAACACCATATATTTT
-,-,TRBJ1-2,TRBV9,CASSVGGHSNYGYTF,TGTGCCAGCAGCGTAGGTGGGCATTCTAACTATGGCTACACCTTC
-,few,TRBJ1-1,TRBV28,CASSPFRVSNTEAFF,TGTGCCAGCAGCCCCTTCCGGGTGTCGAACACTGAAGCTTTCTTT
-,-,TRBJ1-4,TRBV27,CASSFGGREKLFF,TGTGCCAGCAGTTTTGGGGGGAGGGAAAAACTGTTTTTT
TRBD1,-,TRBJ1-4,TRBV5-1,CASSLGQGREKLFF,TGCGCCAGCAGCTTGGGACAGGGCCGAGAAAAACTGTTTTTT
-,-,TRBJ1-5,TRBV10-2,CASSKTGTISNQPQHF,TGCGCCAGCAGTAAAACCGGGACAATTAGCAATCAGCCCCAGCATTTT
-,-,TRBJ2-6,TRBV2,CVSRRLPGANVLTF,TGTGTCAGCAGGCGACTCCCTGGGGCCAACGTCCTGACTTTC
TRBD1,-,TRBJ2-5,TRBV7-2,CASSFQGQGAGETQYF,TGTGCCAGCAGCTTCCAGGGACAGGGGGCCGGGGAGACCCAGTACTTC
TRBD1,-,TRBJ2-1,TRBV6-5,CASRLGQGDLNEQFF,TGTGCCAGCAGGCTAGGACAGGGGGACCTCAATGAGCAGTTCTTC
TRBD1,once,TRBJ1-2,TRBV30,CASGTGGGYTF,TGTGCCTCGGGGACAGGGGGTGGCTACACCTTC
-,-,TRBJ1-1,TRBV5-4,CASSTLQHPDEAFF,TGTGCCAGCAGCACTCTACAGCATCCCGATGAAGCTTTCTTT
-,-,TRBJ1-2,TRBV29-1,CSARRDMNNYGYTF,TGCAGCGCTCGAAGGGACATGAATAACTATGGCTACACCTTC
-,once,TRBJ1-1,TRBV12-5,CASGWPHRADTEAFF,TGTGCTAGTGGTTGGCCTCACAGGGCGGACACTGAAGCTTTCTTT
TRBD1,-,TRBJ1-4,TRBV6-5,CASSYLDRGREKLFF,TGTGCCAGCAGTTACCTTGACAGGGGGCGTGAAAAACTGTTTTTT
-,-,TRBJ1-1,TRBV4-2,CASSTGPTDEAFF,TGTGCCAGCAGCACGGGTCCTACCGATGAAGCTTTCTTT
-,-,TRBJ1-2,TRBV11-2,CASSFSPANTYGYTF,TGTGCCAGCAGCTTTTCTCCAGCGAATACCTATGGCTACACCTTC
TRBD1,-,TRBJ2-1,TRBV27,CASSSPRTGNSYNEQFF,TGTGCCAGCAGTTCCCCTCGGACAGGGAACTCCTACAATGAGCAGTTCTTC
TRBD2,-,TRBJ2-3,TRBV10-3,CAISAGTSGGITDTQYF,TGTGCCATCAGTGCCGGGACTAGCGGGGGGATTACAGATACGCAGTATTTT
TRBD1,-,TRBJ1-4,TRBV7-2,CASSPPGQFNEKLFF,TGTGCCAGCAGCCCCCCGGGACAGTTTAATGAAAAACTGTTTTTT
TRBD1,once,TRBJ2-1,TRBV10-3,CAISAQGVLNEQFF,TGTGCCATCAGTGCCCAGGGGGTGTTGAATGAGCAGTTCTTC
TRBD2,-,TRBJ2-3,TRBV30,CAWSVQLAGTGDTQYF,TGTGCCTGGAGTGTTCAACTAGCGGGAACCGGTGATACGCAGTATTTT
TRBD2,-,TRBJ2-7,TRBV7-9,CASSPGGGYEQYF,TGTGCCAGCAGCCCGGGAGGGGGCTACGAGCAGTACTTC
-,-,TRBJ2-7,TRBV7-9,CASSLDAEQYF,TGTGCCAGCAGCTTAGACGCGGAGCAGTACTTC
-,-,TRBJ2-1,TRBV4-3,CASSQGAGSYNEQFF,TGCGCCAGCAGCCAAGGGGCGGGCTCCTACAATGAGCAGTTCTTC
TRBD2,once,TRBJ2-4,TRBV3-1/TRBV3-2,CASSQGSGGAKNIQYF,TGTGCCAGCAGCCAAGGTAGCGGGGGAGCCAAAAACATTCAGTACTTC
TRBD2,-,TRBJ2-3,TRBV11-1,CASSPTGGLADTQYF,TGTGCCAGCAGCCCCACGGGGGGTTTGGCAGATACGCAGTATTTT
-,-,TRBJ1-6,TRBV19,CATSPGDDNSPLHF,TGTGCCACCTCCCCAGGGGATGATAATTCACCCCTCCACTTT
TRBD1,-,TRBJ2-7,TRBV6-5,CASTRDPRGQHEQYF,TGTGCCAGCACACGGGACCCCCGGGGACAGCACGAGCAGTACTTC
TRBD2,-,TRBJ2-1,TRBV9,CASSVGRGGDYNEQFF,TGTGCCAGCAGCGTAGGTCGTGGGGGGGACTACAATGAGCAGTTCTTC
TRBD1,-,TRBJ1-4,TRBV5-6,CASSQGQGVGEKLFF,TGTGCCAGCAGCCAGGGACAGGGTGTTGGGGAAAAACTGTTTTTT
-,-,TRBJ1-6,TRBV7-9,CASSFGSDSSPLHF,TGTGCCAGCAGCTTCGGCAGCGACAGTTCACCCCTCCACTTT
TRBD1,few,TRBJ2-7,TRBV5-4,CASSLAPDRGTYEQYF,TGTGCCAGCAGCTTGGCTCCGGACAGGGGAACCTACGAGCAGTACTTC
-,-,TRBJ1-1,TRBV5-1,CASSFNNGQNTEAFF,TGCGCCAGCAGCTTCAATAATGGACAGAACACTGAAGCTTTCTTT
TRBD1,-,TRBJ2-3,TRBV9,CASSTDRGSTDTQYF,TGTGCCAGCAGCACGGACAGGGGGAGCACAGATACGCAGTATTTT
-,-,TRBJ1-3,TRBV7-9,CASSFTLGSSGNTIYF,TGTGCCAGCAGCTTTACCCTTGGCAGCTCTGGAAACACCATATATTTT
-,once,TRBJ1-1,TRBV7-2,CASSLRSAVSEAFF,TGTGCCAGCAGCTTAAGGTCGGCGGTTTCTGAAGCTTTCTTT
-,once,TRBJ2-3,TRBV27,CASSSSDSLSDTQYF,TGTGCCAGCAGTTCCTCGGACTCCCTTTCAGATACGCAGTATTTT
-,-,TRBJ2-3,TRBV30,CAWAVGPNADFSTDTQYF,TGTGCCTGGGCCGTCGGGCCCAACGCGGACTTTAGCACAGATACGCAGTATTTT
-,-,TRBJ2-7,TRBV19,CASSQGTYEQYF,TGTGCCAGTAGCCAGGGAACCTACGAGCAGTACTTC
-,-,TRBJ2-7,TRBV2,CASSGEGFNEQYF,TGTGCCAGCAGTGGTGAGGGTTTCAACGAGCAGTACTTC
-,-,TRBJ1-2,TRBV6-2/TRBV6-3,CASSVAGVYGYTF,TGTGCCAGCAGTGTGGCGGGAGTCTATGGCTACACCTTC
-,-,TRBJ2-7,TRBV7-9,CASSSAGYEQYF,TGTGCCAGCAGCTCCGCCGGGTACGAGCAGTACTTC
-,-,TRBJ1-2,TRBV30,CAWSSSTDGGYTF,TGTGCCTGGAGTTCTTCGACAGACGGCGGCTACACCTTC
TRBD1,-,TRBJ1-2,TRBV30,CAWRLVRTGAFLNYGYTF,TGTGCCTGGCGTCTGGTCAGGACAGGAGCTTTTCTGAACTATGGCTACACCTTC
-,-,TRBJ1-1,TRBV2,CASNLQGMNTEAFF,TGTGCCAGCAACCTACAGGGAATGAACACTGAAGCTTTCTTT
-,-,TRBJ1-5,TRBV6-5,CASSSVSNQPQHF,TGTGCCAGCAGTTCGGTTAGCAATCAGCCCCAGCATTTT
TRBD2,-,TRBJ2-3,TRBV30,CAWSVGRGGTDTQYF,TGTGCCTGGAGTGTAGGGCGGGGGGGCACAGATACGCAGTATTTT